This T cell receptor (beta chain) was observed in a study of blood T cell repertoires in COVID-19. Across the study: Spain, Italy and the United States supplied samples that represented acute and convalescent COVID-19. Sources were T cells, B-cell-depleted T cells, or PBMCs; the material itself was cDNA or gDNA.

The CDR3 spans 14 residues. The V gene lost 2 bases and the J gene lost 0 bases, with 7 bases spanning the gap. Germline-derived CDR1 and CDR2 are KGHSH and LQKENI. In the original processing: From reference gene primer amplification, estimates of nucleated cell counts were derived. Clones were sequenced by immunoSEQ multiplex PCR, and TCRdb holds only the in-frame ones, with some missing. V and J calls and clone size are given by that table; D and trimming were obtained from the DNA. The repertoire holds some 370,000 clones, 85% to 90% seen once, with approximately 7% in the top ten. This TCR derives from a man in his late teens or twenties with active or convalescent COVID-19. The sample taken for sequencing was peripheral blood. The chain has TRBV18 and TRBJ1-2; D is unresolved. CDR3 loop: CASSPNAANYGYTF. CDR3 coding DNA: TGTGCCAGCTCACCAAACGCAGCTAACTATGGCTACACCTTC.